Following are 27 T cell receptor beta chains from one sample sequenced in a study of T cell responses to AZD1222 COVID-19 vaccine. Measured with immunoSEQ multiplex PCR; TCRdb has only the in-frame clones, and not every one. The sample has 150,000 to 200,000 clones; roughly 92% are singletons. Specimen: peripheral blood, collected 28 days after the second dose of the MenACWY control vaccine. These receptors were obtained from an adult who received the MenACWY meningococcal vaccine as a control.

The count of this clone is one. This chain connects TRBV7-6 to TRBJ2-6; TRBD1 or TRBD2 may be the D gene (7 bases each). The V gene's germline CDR1 is SGHVS and CDR2 FNYEAQ. Trimming took off 5 bases at V and 0 bases at J, with 17 bases between the two ends. The CDR3 runs to 18 residues. The CDR3 protein is CASSPGGAFLSGANVLTF. The DNA for the CDR3 is TGTGCCAGCAGCCCAGGGGGGGCTTTCCTCTCTGGGGCCAACGTCCTGACTTTC.

V usage is TRBV5-1 and J usage is TRBJ1-1; tentatively, D is TRBD1 (5 bases). Germline CDR1 SGHRS, CDR2 YFSETQ. V was trimmed by 2 bases and J by 5 bases, leaving 13 bases between them. The CDR3 is 14 residues long. CDR3 coding DNA: TGCGCCAGCAGCTTAATCGGGGGAGGGACTGAAGCTTTCTTT. It codes for CASSLIGGGTEAFF.

The J gene is TRBJ2-1, the V gene TRBV28; 7 bases are a match to TRBD1. Trimming removed 2 bases from V and 4 bases from J; junction bases left unmatched: 5. Germline V CDR1 and CDR2: MDHEN, SYDVKM. The CDR3 runs 15 residues. The CDR3 DNA sequence: TGTGCCAGCAGTTTAGGGACAGCTTCGTACAATGAGCAGTTCTTC. This gives the protein CASSLGTASYNEQFF.

This CDR3 is CASSQDRQGAQYF. CDR3 nucleotides: TGTGCCAGCAGCCAAGACCGACAAGGCGCACAGTACTTC. The chain carries TRBV14 and TRBJ2-7; D gene uncertain. The ends were cut back, 0 bases at V and 10 bases at J, with 13 bases in the middle. The germline gives CDR1 SGHDN, CDR2 FVKESK. This CDR3 is 13 amino acids long.

The chain carries TRBV19 and TRBJ2-7; TRBD1 aligns across 11 bases. V dropped 4 bases and J dropped 5; count of bases not matched to a gene: 7. Germline V gene sequence: CDR1 LNHDA, CDR2 SQIVND (reference sequence). This CDR3 comprises 15 residues. The CDR3 sequence is CASSTGTGGRNEQYF. In DNA form, the CDR3 reads TGTGCCAGTAGTACCGGGACAGGGGGAAGGAACGAGCAGTACTTC.

The rearrangement uses TRBV5-1 and TRBJ1-2, with TRBD1 matching 7 bases. With V trimmed by 3 bases and J by 3 bases, 2 bases remained unmatched. The CDR3 has 13 amino acids. Germline-derived CDR1 and CDR2 are SGHRS and YFSETQ. The CDR3 coding sequence is TGCGCCAGCAGCTCGGGACAGCACTATGGCTACACCTTC. This sequence encodes CASSSGQHYGYTF.

The chain combines TRBV9 with TRBJ2-7; TRBD2 aligns across 8 bases. Germline-derived CDR1 and CDR2 are SGDLS and YYNGEE. The CDR3 is 15 amino acids. V gave up 3 bases and J gave up 0 bases; unmatched junction bases: 5. As DNA, the CDR3 is TGTGCCAGCAGCGAGACTAGCGACTCCTCCTACGAGCAGTACTTC. It is translated as CASSETSDSSYEQYF.

CDR3 loop: CASSQEVQGRTDTQYF. The CDR3 DNA reads TGTGCCAGCAGCCAAGAAGTTCAGGGACGCACAGATACGCAGTATTTT. V and J are TRBV4-2 and TRBJ2-3, with D perhaps matching TRBD1 or TRBD2 (5 bases each). Germline assignment: CDR1 LGHNA and CDR2 YNFKEQ. The CDR3 has 16 residues. The V end lost 0 bases, the J end lost 1 base, and 11 bases lay between the germline ends.

The chain employs TRBV24-1 and TRBJ2-2, with 10 nucleotides matching TRBD1. V trimming: 3 bases; J trimming: 1 base; junction bases outside the gene matches: 4. Germline-derived CDR1 and CDR2 are KGHDR and SFDVKD. This CDR3 region has 17 residues. Written as DNA, the CDR3 is TGTGCCACCAGTGATCCGACAGGGGGCCGGAACACCGGGGAGCTGTTTTTT. Translation: CATSDPTGGRNTGELFF.

The chain recombines TRBV13 with TRBJ2-2; 12 bases map to TRBD2. This CDR3 is built from 17 residues. V shed 4 bases and J 4 bases; nucleotides not matched to a gene: 7. In germline, CDR1 is PRHDT, CDR2 FYEKMQ (reference sequence). CDR3 DNA: TGTGCCAGCAGCTCAAGATCGGGACTAGCGGGCACCGGGGAGCTGTTTTTT. It translates to CASSSRSGLAGTGELFF.

The J gene is TRBJ2-3, the V gene TRBV7-2; 12 bases are shared with TRBD2. Germline V lookup: CDR1 SGHTA, CDR2 FQGNSA. V lost 5 bases to trimming and J lost 0 bases; unmatched junction nucleotides: 6. The length of the CDR3 is 17 residues. Here the CDR3 reads CASSTGLAGTSTDTQYF. CDR3 in DNA: TGTGCCAGCAGCACTGGACTAGCGGGGACTAGCACAGATACGCAGTATTTT. Filled out from reference TRBV7-2 and TRBJ2-3, the complete variable domain reads GAGVSQSPSNKVTEKGKDVELRCDPISGHTALYWYRQSLGQGLEFLIYFQGNSAPDKSGLPSDRFSAERTGGSVSTLTIQRTQQEDSAVYLCASSTGLAGTSTDTQYFGPGTRLTVL.

This sequence joins TRBV11-1 and TRBJ2-3; 8 bases line up with TRBD1. Losses at the gene ends were 5 bases for V and 7 bases for J; bases not matched to a gene: 8. Germline V lookup: CDR1 SGHAT, CDR2 FQDESV (reference sequence). CDR3 size: 14 residues. The CDR3 region is CASSLDRGGNTQYF. The CDR3 DNA reads as TGTGCCAGCAGCCTCGACAGGGGTGGGAATACGCAGTATTTT.

The CDR3 loop is CASSESPGGAFF. In nucleotides, the CDR3 is TGTGCCAGCAGTGAATCGCCCGGGGGAGCTTTCTTT. The chain has TRBV25-1 and TRBJ1-1; D perhaps matches TRBD1 (5 bases). V was trimmed by 1 base and J by 10 bases, leaving 10 bases between them. Germline assignment: CDR1 MGHDK and CDR2 SYGVNS. The CDR3 contains 12 residues.

The chain couples TRBV10-3 to TRBJ2-1; D gene ambiguous. The CDR3 spans 14 residues. In germline, CDR1 is ENHRY, CDR2 SYGVKD. V dropped 5 bases and J dropped 6 bases, with 14 bases sitting between them. CDR3 amino acids: CAISRAVVGNEQFF. The CDR3, as DNA: TGTGCCATCAGTCGGGCGGTAGTAGGCAATGAGCAGTTCTTC.

V usage is TRBV24-1 and J usage is TRBJ1-1, with TRBD1 matching 9 bases. V was clipped by 7 bases and J by 3 bases; unmatched bases: 8. The V gene's germline CDR1 is KGHDR and CDR2 SFDVKD. CDR3 length: 15 residues. The DNA for the CDR3 is TGTGCCACCAGAGGAGTACAGGGGGCGGACACTGAAGCTTTCTTT. This encodes CATRGVQGADTEAFF.

This chain links TRBV30 with TRBJ1-4; TRBD1 agrees at 7 bases. The CDR3 is 15 residues long. Germline CDR1 and CDR2: GTSNPN and SVGIG (reference sequence). V shed 2 bases and J 4 bases; nucleotides not matched to a gene: 7. CDR3 bases: TGTGCCTGGAGTCCCAACAGGGGCCGTAATGAAAAACTGTTTTTT. Its protein product is CAWSPNRGRNEKLFF.

The chain combines TRBV7-9 with TRBJ1-1; 7 nucleotides align to TRBD1. CDR3 length: 15 amino acids. CDR1 is SEHNR and CDR2 is FQNEAQ in the germline V gene (reference sequence). Trimming took 1 base from V and 4 from J; bases not matched to a gene: 6. CDR3 sequence: CASSLEGGRGTEAFF. Here the CDR3 DNA reads TGTGCCAGCAGCTTAGAAGGGGGCCGGGGCACTGAAGCTTTCTTT.

V usage is TRBV6-5 and J usage is TRBJ2-3; 8 bases line up with TRBD1. Per the germline V gene, CDR1 is MNHEY and CDR2 is SVGAGI. There are 13 residues in the CDR3. The trim removed 6 bases at V and 8 bases at J, leaving 7 bases unmatched. CDR3 in DNA: TGTGCCAGCAGGGGATTACAGGGGGGTACGCAGTATTTT. Residues: CASRGLQGGTQYF.

J is TRBJ2-1 and V is TRBV7-3, with a tentative D call TRBD1 (6 bases). Germline loops: CDR1 SGHTA, CDR2 FQGTGA. The ends were cut back, 6 bases at V and 7 bases at J, with 10 bases in the middle. CDR3 length: 12 residues. In DNA form, the CDR3 reads TGTGCCAGCAGTCAGGGGTCGAATGAGCAGTTCTTC. Translation: CASSQGSNEQFF. The variable domain in full, with the rest retrieved from reference TRBV7-3 and TRBJ2-1, is GAGVSQTPSNKVTEKGKYVELRCDPISGHTALYWYRQSLGQGPEFLIYFQGTGAADDSGLPNDRFFAVRPEGSVSTLKIQRTERGDSAVYLCASSQGSNEQFFGPGTRLTVL.

The chain is built from TRBV29-1 and TRBJ2-3, with D tentatively TRBD1 (7 bases). V lost 5 bases, J lost 9 bases, and 15 bases lay in between. Germline V gene data show CDR1 as SQVTM and CDR2 as ANQGSEA. The CDR3 is made up of 12 amino acids. The DNA for the CDR3 is TGCAGCGTTATCAGGGGGGCAGGAACGCAGTATTTT. Translated: CSVIRGAGTQYF.

This rearrangement joins TRBV7-2 to TRBJ2-5, with TRBD2 matching 7 bases. J lost 0 bases, V lost 5 bases, and 6 bases had no gene match. Germline CDR1 and CDR2: SGHTA and FQGNSA. The CDR3 is 15 amino acids. CDR3 loop: CASSTGLGDQETQYF. The CDR3 nucleotides are TGTGCCAGCAGCACTGGACTAGGAGACCAAGAGACCCAGTACTTC. The variable domain in full, completed from reference TRBV7-2 and TRBJ2-5, reads GAGVSQSPSNKVTEKGKDVELRCDPISGHTALYWYRQSLGQGLEFLIYFQGNSAPDKSGLPSDRFSAERTGGSVSTLTIQRTQQEDSAVYLCASSTGLGDQETQYFGPGTRLLVL.

Only one count was recorded for this clone. The chain is built from TRBV19 and TRBJ2-7; D is possibly TRBD1 or TRBD2 (5 bases each). The CDR3 covers 17 residues. V was trimmed by 1 base and J by 3 bases, leaving 19 bases between them. Germline V gene data show CDR1 as LNHDA and CDR2 as SQIVND (reference sequence). This CDR3 reads CASSIAVGQGAHYEQYF. The DNA for the CDR3 is TGTGCCAGTAGTATAGCAGTTGGGCAGGGAGCTCACTACGAGCAGTACTTC.

This clone was observed once. The chain employs TRBV2 and TRBJ1-3; D call uncertain. The CDR3 runs 14 residues. Trimming took off 8 bases at V and 0 bases at J, with 11 bases between the two ends. Germline V gene sequence: CDR1 SNHLY, CDR2 FYNNEI. The CDR3 reads CASRRTDSGNTIYF. The CDR3 nucleotides are TGTGCCAGCCGACGGACGGACTCTGGAAACACCATATATTTT.

The CDR3 DNA sequence: TGTGCCGGCGGGGGAGCTGGAAACACCATATATTTT. The encoded protein is CAGGGAGNTIYF. The J gene is TRBJ1-3, the V gene TRBV19; D is possibly TRBD1 (5 bases). CDR3 length: 12 amino acids. The V end was cut by 11 bases, the J end by 2 bases, with 10 bases between. Germline V gene lookup returns CDR1 LNHDA and CDR2 SQIVND (reference sequence).

The chain joins TRBV19 to TRBJ2-1, with D perhaps assigned TRBD1 or TRBD2 (7 bases each). The CDR3 extends over 16 amino acids. Trimming removed 7 bases from V and 0 bases from J, with 16 bases in between. Germline V gene sequence: CDR1 LNHDA, CDR2 SQIVND (reference sequence). The CDR3 here is CASKVGEGASYNEQFF. DNA for the CDR3: TGTGCCAGTAAGGTTGGGGAGGGGGCCTCCTACAATGAGCAGTTCTTC.

J is TRBJ2-1 and V is TRBV7-2; D ambiguous. Per germline, CDR1 SGHTA and CDR2 FQGNSA. The CDR3 is made up of 13 amino acids. V lost 5 bases, J lost 3 bases, and 8 bases lay in between. DNA of the CDR3: TGTGCCAGCAGCCCACTCGGCTACAATGAGCAGTTCTTC. Amino acid sequence: CASSPLGYNEQFF.

This clone was observed a handful of times. The genes are TRBV19 and TRBJ1-2; no firm D call. The CDR3 consists of 12 residues. CDR1 and CDR2 from the germline V gene are LNHDA and SQIVND (reference sequence). Trimming shortened V by 6 bases and J by 2 bases, and 7 bases separated the two germline ends. CDR3 sequence: CASREENYGYTF. CDR3 sequence (DNA): TGTGCCAGTAGAGAGGAGAACTATGGCTACACCTTC.